The rows below give T cell receptor beta chains drawn from one sample of a study of T cell responses to AZD1222 COVID-19 vaccine. The protocol was immunoSEQ multiplex PCR, while the TCRdb copy is restricted to in-frame clones and leaves out a portion. The sample carries some 71,000 clones, about nine tenths recorded once. The sample in question was peripheral blood, obtained 28 days after the second AZD1222 dose. These receptors all come from an adult who received the AZD1222 COVID-19 vaccine. Each CDR3 is given with its conserved first and last residue. The D gene is left open where the match is weak. Some rows have no size entry. The others give once, few or many, or a class for an expanded clone.

size: NA
D: NA
V: TRBV4-1
length: 14
J: TRBJ1-6
CDR3: CASSQEGHNSPLHF
DNA: TGCGCCAGCAGCCAAGAAGGTCATAATTCACCCCTCCACTTT

size: NA
D: NA
V: TRBV7-9
length: 14
J: TRBJ1-2
CDR3: CASSLIRDIYGYTF
DNA: TGTGCCAGCAGCTTGATACGGGACATCTATGGCTACACCTTC

size: NA
D: NA
V: TRBV9
length: 14
J: TRBJ1-6
CDR3: CASSVGVGNSPLHF
DNA: TGTGCCAGCAGCGTAGGGGTTGGAAATTCACCCCTCCACTTT

size: NA
D: NA
V: TRBV3-1/TRBV3-2
length: 14
J: TRBJ2-7
CDR3: CASSQWAREHEQYF
DNA: TGTGCCAGCAGCCAATGGGCCAGGGAGCACGAGCAGTACTTC

size: NA
D: NA
V: TRBV7-9
length: 13
J: TRBJ1-2
CDR3: CASSFIREGGYTF
DNA: TGTGCCAGCAGCTTCATCAGGGAGGGCGGCTACACCTTC

size: NA
D: NA
V: TRBV2
length: 12
J: TRBJ1-4
CDR3: CASKGTNEKLFF
DNA: TGTGCCAGCAAGGGGACTAATGAAAAACTGTTTTTT

size: NA
D: TRBD1
V: TRBV19
length: 14
J: TRBJ1-2
CDR3: CASRRPGTGVGYTF
DNA: TGTGCCAGCAGAAGACCCGGGACAGGGGTGGGCTACACCTTC

size: NA
D: TRBD2
V: TRBV5-4
length: 16
J: TRBJ2-3
CDR3: CASSSPSGRARDTQYF
DNA: TGTGCCAGCAGCTCCCCTAGCGGGAGGGCGAGGGATACGCAGTATTTT

size: NA
D: NA
V: TRBV29-1
length: 14
J: TRBJ1-1
CDR3: CSVERLTIDTEAFF
DNA: TGCAGCGTTGAAAGACTCACCATTGACACTGAAGCTTTCTTT

size: NA
D: NA
V: TRBV28
length: 16
J: TRBJ2-1
CDR3: CASSLRSGTPYNEQFF
DNA: TGTGCCAGCAGTTTACGCTCCGGGACACCCTACAATGAGCAGTTCTTC

size: NA
D: NA
V: TRBV6-5
length: 13
J: TRBJ1-3
CDR3: CASTQGAGNTIYF
DNA: TGTGCCAGCACCCAGGGTGCTGGAAACACCATATATTTT

size: NA
D: NA
V: TRBV12-3/TRBV12-4
length: 13
J: TRBJ2-1
CDR3: CASSFQGHNEQFF
DNA: TGTGCCAGCAGTTTTCAGGGACACAATGAGCAGTTCTTC

size: NA
D: TRBD1
V: TRBV29-1
length: 15
J: TRBJ2-2
CDR3: CSVGDRGMNTGELFF
DNA: TGCAGCGTGGGGGACAGGGGAATGAACACCGGGGAGCTGTTTTTT

size: NA
D: TRBD2
V: TRBV2
length: 16
J: TRBJ2-3
CDR3: CASSSGTSLSTDTQYF
DNA: TGTGCCAGCAGTAGCGGGACCAGCCTTAGCACAGATACGCAGTATTTT

size: NA
D: NA
V: TRBV10-2
length: 13
J: TRBJ1-2
CDR3: CASNPTAWKGYTF
DNA: TGCGCCAGCAACCCGACGGCCTGGAAGGGCTACACCTTC

size: NA
D: NA
V: TRBV5-1
length: 13
J: TRBJ2-2
CDR3: CASSLGNTGELFF
DNA: TGCGCCAGCAGCTTGGGGAACACCGGGGAGCTGTTTTTT

size: NA
D: TRBD1
V: TRBV28
length: 12
J: TRBJ1-2
CDR3: CASSTRTGGFTF
DNA: TGTGCCAGCAGTACCCGAACAGGGGGCTTCACCTTC

size: NA
D: NA
V: TRBV6-2/TRBV6-3
length: 14
J: TRBJ1-2
CDR3: CASSYPLVGLRYTF
DNA: TGTGCCAGCAGTTACCCGCTCGTTGGTTTGCGCTACACCTTC

size: NA
D: NA
V: TRBV7-3
length: 15
J: TRBJ2-2
CDR3: CASSPRQENTGELFF
DNA: TGTGCCAGCAGCCCGAGACAGGAGAACACCGGGGAGCTGTTTTTT

size: NA
D: NA
V: TRBV28
length: 12
J: TRBJ1-6
CDR3: CASSPLQAALHF
DNA: TGTGCCAGCAGCCCCTTACAAGCGGCCCTCCACTTT

size: few
D: NA
V: TRBV7-2
length: 14
J: TRBJ1-2
CDR3: CASSSNMGAYGYTF
DNA: TGTGCCAGCAGCTCCAATATGGGGGCTTATGGCTACACCTTC

size: NA
D: TRBD1
V: TRBV9
length: 14
J: TRBJ1-4
CDR3: CASSVGTDHEKLFF
DNA: TGTGCCAGCAGCGTTGGGACAGATCATGAAAAACTGTTTTTT

size: NA
D: NA
V: TRBV27
length: 16
J: TRBJ1-5
CDR3: CASSSLGRLSNQPQHF
DNA: TGTGCCAGCAGTTCCCTCGGGAGGCTTAGCAATCAGCCCCAGCATTTT

size: NA
D: NA
V: TRBV18
length: 12
J: TRBJ2-5
CDR3: CASSPDHETQYF
DNA: TGTGCCAGCTCACCAGATCACGAGACCCAGTACTTC

size: NA
D: NA
V: TRBV19
length: 16
J: TRBJ2-3
CDR3: CASSILFRSYTDTQYF
DNA: TGTGCCAGTAGTATCCTCTTCCGGAGTTACACAGATACGCAGTATTTT

size: NA
D: NA
V: TRBV30
length: 11
J: TRBJ1-1
CDR3: CAWTRFTEAFF
DNA: TGTGCCTGGACCCGATTCACTGAAGCTTTCTTT

size: once
D: NA
V: TRBV12-5
length: 14
J: TRBJ1-5
CDR3: CASGQERSNQPQHF
DNA: TGTGCTAGTGGACAGGAACGGAGCAATCAGCCCCAGCATTTT

size: few
D: NA
V: TRBV4-3
length: 15
J: TRBJ2-1
CDR3: CASSQERRLYNEQFF
DNA: TGCGCCAGCAGCCAAGAGCGGCGGCTCTACAATGAGCAGTTCTTC

size: NA
D: NA
V: TRBV7-3
length: 14
J: TRBJ2-1
CDR3: CASSLNLRMNEQFF
DNA: TGTGCCAGCAGCTTAAATTTGAGGATGAATGAGCAGTTCTTC

size: NA
D: NA
V: TRBV7-2
length: 15
J: TRBJ1-4
CDR3: CASSLLRGSGEKLFF
DNA: TGTGCCAGCAGCTTACTACGAGGGTCTGGGGAAAAACTGTTTTTT

size: NA
D: NA
V: TRBV5-1
length: 16
J: TRBJ1-4
CDR3: CASSLDLSTANEKLFF
DNA: TGCGCCAGCAGCCTGGACCTCTCCACAGCTAATGAAAAACTGTTTTTT

size: NA
D: NA
V: TRBV5-1
length: 13
J: TRBJ2-3
CDR3: CASRKALGDTQYF
DNA: TGCGCCAGCAGAAAAGCTTTAGGGGATACGCAGTATTTT

size: NA
D: NA
V: TRBV5-6
length: 15
J: TRBJ1-3
CDR3: CASSMTDPSGNTIYF
DNA: TGTGCCAGCAGCATGACAGATCCGTCCGGAAACACCATATATTTT

size: NA
D: NA
V: TRBV2
length: 13
J: TRBJ1-4
CDR3: CASSARVNEKLFF
DNA: TGTGCCAGCAGTGCCCGGGTTAATGAAAAACTGTTTTTT

size: NA
D: NA
V: TRBV5-5
length: 13
J: TRBJ2-5
CDR3: CASSTRGRETQYF
DNA: TGTGCCAGCAGCACCCGGGGTCGAGAGACCCAGTACTTC

size: NA
D: NA
V: TRBV9
length: 16
J: TRBJ1-2
CDR3: CASSPREGGSVYGYTF
DNA: TGTGCCAGCAGCCCCCGAGAGGGGGGGAGTGTCTATGGCTACACCTTC

size: few
D: NA
V: TRBV29-1
length: 13
J: TRBJ1-4
CDR3: CSSLISGNEKLFF
DNA: TGCAGCTCCCTGATCTCGGGTAATGAAAAACTGTTTTTT

size: NA
D: NA
V: TRBV7-2
length: 14
J: TRBJ2-7
CDR3: CASSLEASSYEQYF
DNA: TGTGCCAGCAGCCTGGAGGCGAGCTCCTACGAGCAGTACTTC

size: NA
D: NA
V: TRBV9
length: 15
J: TRBJ2-7
CDR3: CASSVEGRVRDEQYF
DNA: TGTGCCAGCAGCGTAGAAGGTAGGGTTCGCGACGAGCAGTACTTC

size: NA
D: NA
V: TRBV5-6
length: 11
J: TRBJ2-7
CDR3: CAKQGTYEQYF
DNA: TGTGCCAAACAGGGAACCTACGAGCAGTACTTC

size: NA
D: TRBD2
V: TRBV6-5
length: 13
J: TRBJ2-5
CDR3: CASRTSGKETQYF
DNA: TGTGCCAGCCGGACTAGCGGGAAAGAGACCCAGTACTTC

size: NA
D: NA
V: TRBV2
length: 12
J: TRBJ1-5
CDR3: CASGPSNQPQHF
DNA: TGTGCCAGCGGACCGAGCAATCAGCCCCAGCATTTT

size: NA
D: TRBD1
V: TRBV27
length: 15
J: TRBJ1-2
CDR3: CASSTGTGILEGYTF
DNA: TGTGCCAGCAGTACCGGGACAGGCATCCTGGAGGGCTACACCTTC

size: NA
D: TRBD2
V: TRBV7-2
length: 12
J: TRBJ2-1
CDR3: CASSSQRGEQFF
DNA: TGTGCCAGCAGCTCCCAGCGGGGTGAGCAGTTCTTC

size: NA
D: TRBD1
V: TRBV18
length: 18
J: TRBJ2-4
CDR3: CASSPAGTGALAKNIQYF
DNA: TGTGCCAGCTCACCAGCCGGGACAGGGGCCCTAGCCAAAAACATTCAGTACTTC

size: few
D: NA
V: TRBV6-5
length: 15
J: TRBJ2-1
CDR3: CASSFGLAANNEQFF
DNA: TGTGCCAGCAGTTTCGGATTAGCGGCCAACAATGAGCAGTTCTTC

size: NA
D: TRBD2
V: TRBV18
length: 15
J: TRBJ2-1
CDR3: CASSPTQGGYNEQFF
DNA: TGTGCCAGCTCACCTACCCAGGGAGGGTACAATGAGCAGTTCTTC

size: NA
D: TRBD1
V: TRBV18
length: 15
J: TRBJ1-3
CDR3: CASSPPGLQGTTIYF
DNA: TGTGCCAGCTCACCACCGGGTCTACAGGGGACCACCATATATTTT

size: once
D: NA
V: TRBV4-1
length: 16
J: TRBJ1-5
CDR3: CASSQEEVFGQPPQHF
DNA: TGCGCCAGCAGCCAAGAGGAAGTTTTTGGACAGCCGCCCCAGCATTTT